A selection of T cell receptor beta chains follows, all from one sample in a study of T cell repertoires in cytomegalovirus infection. No antigen has been assigned to these receptors. MiXCR was run by TCRdb on the reads, yielding one entry per CDR3 protein. The sample consists of roughly 180,000 distinct CDR3 sequences, about a fifth of them appearing once. The material sequenced was CD8+ T cells from cultured PBMCs, taken from culture after CMV antigen stimulation. The source is a human donor in good health (CMV status not recorded). Some clones in this sample may be carry-over from other donors' samples. The CDR3 runs from the conserved cysteine through the conserved F or W. Fields, in order: D gene, V gene, clone size, J gene, CDR3 DNA, CDR3 protein. A D gene is named only where the DNA matches it firmly. Clone size is stated in some rows and not others, as once, few, many or a class when expanded.

d_call: -; v_call: TRBV12-3/TRBV12-4; clone_size: few; j_call: TRBJ2-3; cdr3_nt: TGTGCCAGCAGTTATGGCGGGGCGGCAGATACGCAGTATTTT; cdr3_aa: CASSYGGAADTQYF
d_call: -; v_call: TRBV27; clone_size: -; j_call: TRBJ2-1; cdr3_nt: TGTGCCAGCAGTTCTACCGCGCCCCCGTCTGAGCAGTTCTTC; cdr3_aa: CASSSTAPPSEQFF
d_call: -; v_call: TRBV7-2; clone_size: few; j_call: TRBJ1-1; cdr3_nt: TGTGCCAGCAGTCCATCAGGGATTACTAACACTGAAGCTTTCTTT; cdr3_aa: CASSPSGITNTEAFF
d_call: -; v_call: TRBV7-6; clone_size: -; j_call: TRBJ2-3; cdr3_nt: TGTGCCAGCAGCGCAGCCGGGACACAAGAGACAGATACGCAGTATTTT; cdr3_aa: CASSAAGTQETDTQYF
d_call: TRBD1; v_call: TRBV7-3; clone_size: -; j_call: TRBJ2-7; cdr3_nt: TGTGCCAGCAGCTCCACCGCAGGGGGCGGCTACGAGCAGTACTTC; cdr3_aa: CASSSTAGGGYEQYF
d_call: TRBD1; v_call: TRBV12-3/TRBV12-4; clone_size: -; j_call: TRBJ2-5; cdr3_nt: TGTGCCATCAGTCGGGACAGCCAAGAGACCCAGTACTTC; cdr3_aa: CAISRDSQETQYF
d_call: -; v_call: TRBV7-2; clone_size: -; j_call: TRBJ1-2; cdr3_nt: TGTGCCAGCAGGAGTGGGGAAGGACGGCAATATGGCTACACCTTC; cdr3_aa: CASRSGEGRQYGYTF
d_call: -; v_call: TRBV7-2; clone_size: -; j_call: TRBJ1-2; cdr3_nt: TGTGCCAGCAGCTCGGGGCCTGCGGACTATGGCTACACCTTC; cdr3_aa: CASSSGPADYGYTF
d_call: -; v_call: TRBV7-8; clone_size: few; j_call: TRBJ1-6; cdr3_nt: TGTGCCAGCAGCTTATCCTTGACAGTTAATTCACCCCTCCACTTT; cdr3_aa: CASSLSLTVNSPLHF
d_call: -; v_call: TRBV12-3/TRBV12-4; clone_size: few; j_call: TRBJ2-3; cdr3_nt: TGTGCCAGCAGTTTACCAGGGAGTTGGTTGGATACGCAGTATTTT; cdr3_aa: CASSLPGSWLDTQYF
d_call: -; v_call: TRBV12-3/TRBV12-4; clone_size: many; j_call: TRBJ2-1; cdr3_nt: TGTGCCAGCGGGACACCATATCAGTTCTTC; cdr3_aa: CASGTPYQFF
d_call: -; v_call: TRBV14; clone_size: few; j_call: TRBJ1-1; cdr3_nt: TGTGCCAGCAGCCAGGTCCAAGGGTCGGGGGACACTGAAGCTTTCTTT; cdr3_aa: CASSQVQGSGDTEAFF
d_call: -; v_call: TRBV7-2; clone_size: few; j_call: TRBJ2-1; cdr3_nt: TGTGCCAGCAGCTTAGAAGCTAGCCCATGGGCACAAATCTTC; cdr3_aa: CASSLEASPWAQIF
d_call: -; v_call: TRBV28; clone_size: -; j_call: TRBJ2-7; cdr3_nt: TGTGCCAGCAGTTTAGAACAGGGCCACGAGCAGTACTTC; cdr3_aa: CASSLEQGHEQYF
d_call: -; v_call: TRBV6-1; clone_size: -; j_call: TRBJ1-1; cdr3_nt: TGTGCCAGCCGGGTCGGGGGGCACATGAACACTGAAGCTTTCTTT; cdr3_aa: CASRVGGHMNTEAFF
d_call: TRBD1; v_call: TRBV7-8; clone_size: few; j_call: TRBJ1-1; cdr3_nt: TGTGCCAGCAGCCCATCCCAGGGACAGGGGTGGGGGAACACTGAAGCTTTCTTT; cdr3_aa: CASSPSQGQGWGNTEAFF
d_call: -; v_call: TRBV6-2/TRBV6-3; clone_size: few; j_call: TRBJ1-2; cdr3_nt: TGTGCCAGCAGTTACCCGAGCGGGGTACTTGGCTATGGCTACACCTTC; cdr3_aa: CASSYPSGVLGYGYTF
d_call: TRBD1; v_call: TRBV4-1; clone_size: few; j_call: TRBJ1-2; cdr3_nt: TGCGCCAGCAGCCAAGATTCGGGACAGGTATTCAGATACACCTTC; cdr3_aa: CASSQDSGQVFRYTF